This T cell receptor beta chain is from a study of T cell responses to AZD1222 COVID-19 vaccine. A note on this clone: Other nucleotide sequences in the sample specify the same CDR3.

Here immunoSEQ multiplex PCR was the method, and the copy in TCRdb shows in-frame clones only, minus some. The table has some 100,000 clones, approximately 87% seen once. V was trimmed by 1 base and J by 5 bases, leaving 3 bases between them. Germline CDR1 is LGHDT and CDR2 is YNNKEL (reference sequence). This CDR3 is built from 12 residues. The material sequenced was peripheral blood, taken on day 0 of AZD1222 vaccination. This receptor was taken from an adult in good health. The V gene is TRBV3-1 (or the pseudogene TRBV3-2), the J gene TRBJ1-5; no reliable D call. CDR3 in amino acids: CASSQGDQPQHF. The CDR3 nucleotides read TGTGCCAGCAGCCAAGGGGATCAGCCCCAGCATTTT.